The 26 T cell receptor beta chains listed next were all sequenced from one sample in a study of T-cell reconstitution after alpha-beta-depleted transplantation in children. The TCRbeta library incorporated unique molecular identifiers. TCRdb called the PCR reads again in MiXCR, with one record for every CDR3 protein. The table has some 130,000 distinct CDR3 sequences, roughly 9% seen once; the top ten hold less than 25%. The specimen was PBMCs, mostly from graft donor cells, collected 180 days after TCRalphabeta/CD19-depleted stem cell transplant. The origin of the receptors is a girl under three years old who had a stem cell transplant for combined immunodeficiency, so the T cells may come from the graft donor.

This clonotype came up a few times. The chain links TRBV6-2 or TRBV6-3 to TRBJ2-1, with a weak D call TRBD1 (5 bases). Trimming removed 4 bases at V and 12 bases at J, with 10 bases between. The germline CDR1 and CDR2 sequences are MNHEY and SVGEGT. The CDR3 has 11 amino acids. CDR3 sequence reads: CASSWSRVQFF. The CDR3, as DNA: TGTGCCAGCAGTTGGTCCAGGGTGCAGTTCTTC.

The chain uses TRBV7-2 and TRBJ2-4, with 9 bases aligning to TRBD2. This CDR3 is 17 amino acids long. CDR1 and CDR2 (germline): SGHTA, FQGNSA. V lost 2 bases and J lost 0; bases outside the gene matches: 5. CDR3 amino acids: CASSLKALAGAKNIQYF. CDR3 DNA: TGTGCCAGCAGCTTAAAGGCACTAGCGGGAGCCAAAAACATTCAGTACTTC.

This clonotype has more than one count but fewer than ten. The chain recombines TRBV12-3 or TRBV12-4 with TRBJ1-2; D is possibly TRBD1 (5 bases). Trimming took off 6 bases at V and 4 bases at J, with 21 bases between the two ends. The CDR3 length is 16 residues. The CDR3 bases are TGTGCCAGCAGATCCTCCCGTGCCGAGGGGATCTATGGCTACACCTTC. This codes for CASRSSRAEGIYGYTF.

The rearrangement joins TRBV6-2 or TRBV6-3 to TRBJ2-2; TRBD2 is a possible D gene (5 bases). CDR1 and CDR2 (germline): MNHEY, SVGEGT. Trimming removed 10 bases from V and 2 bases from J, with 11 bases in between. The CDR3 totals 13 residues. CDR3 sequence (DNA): TGTGCCATTCGGACTTCCAACACCGGGGAGCTGTTTTTT. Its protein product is CAIRTSNTGELFF.

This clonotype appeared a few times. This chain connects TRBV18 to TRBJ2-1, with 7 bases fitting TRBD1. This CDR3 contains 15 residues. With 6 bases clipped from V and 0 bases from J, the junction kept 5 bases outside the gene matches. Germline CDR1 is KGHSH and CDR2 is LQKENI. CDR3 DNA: TGTGCCAGCTCCTCCCGGGACAGCTCCTACAATGAGCAGTTCTTC. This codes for CASSSRDSSYNEQFF.

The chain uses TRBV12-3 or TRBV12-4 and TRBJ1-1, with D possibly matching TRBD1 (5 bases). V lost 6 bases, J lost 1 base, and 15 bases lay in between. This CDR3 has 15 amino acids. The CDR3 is CASSQTLGGNTEAFF. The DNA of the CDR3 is TGTGCCAGCAGCCAGACTCTGGGGGGGAACACTGAAGCTTTCTTT.

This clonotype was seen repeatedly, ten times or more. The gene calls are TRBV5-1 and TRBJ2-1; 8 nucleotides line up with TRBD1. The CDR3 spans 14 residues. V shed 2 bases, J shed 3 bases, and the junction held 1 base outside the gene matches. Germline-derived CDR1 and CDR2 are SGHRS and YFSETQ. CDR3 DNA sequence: TGCGCCAGCAGCTTAGGACAGGGCTACAATGAGCAGTTCTTC. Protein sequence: CASSLGQGYNEQFF.

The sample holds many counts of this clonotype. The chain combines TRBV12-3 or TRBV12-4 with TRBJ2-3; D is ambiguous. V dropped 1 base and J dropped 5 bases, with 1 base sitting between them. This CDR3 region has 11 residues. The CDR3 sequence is CASSLGDTQYF. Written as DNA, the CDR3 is TGTGCCAGCAGTTTAGGAGATACGCAGTATTTT.

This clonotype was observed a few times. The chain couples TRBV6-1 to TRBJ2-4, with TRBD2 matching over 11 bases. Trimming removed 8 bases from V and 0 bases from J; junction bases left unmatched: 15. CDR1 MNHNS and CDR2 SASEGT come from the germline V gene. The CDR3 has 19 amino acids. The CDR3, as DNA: TGTGCCAGCCGACGCAGTACTAGCGGGGGATTTCTAGCCAAAAACATTCAGTACTTC. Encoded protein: CASRRSTSGGFLAKNIQYF.

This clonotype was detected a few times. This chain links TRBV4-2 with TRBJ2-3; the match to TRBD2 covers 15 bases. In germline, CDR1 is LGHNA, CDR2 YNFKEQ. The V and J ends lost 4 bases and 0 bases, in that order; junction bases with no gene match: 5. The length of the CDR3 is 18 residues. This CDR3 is CASSPGLAGGFSTDTQYF. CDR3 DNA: TGTGCCAGCAGCCCGGGACTAGCGGGGGGTTTTAGCACAGATACGCAGTATTTT.

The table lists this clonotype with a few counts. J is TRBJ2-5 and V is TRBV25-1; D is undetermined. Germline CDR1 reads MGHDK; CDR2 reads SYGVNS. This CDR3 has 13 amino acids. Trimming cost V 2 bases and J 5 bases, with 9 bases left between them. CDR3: CASSERVGETQYF. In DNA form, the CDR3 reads TGTGCCAGCAGTGAAAGGGTGGGGGAGACCCAGTACTTC. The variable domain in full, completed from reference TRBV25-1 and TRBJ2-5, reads EADIYQTPRYLVIGTGKKITLECSQTMGHDKMYWYQQDPGMELHLIHYSYGVNSTEKGDLSSESTVSRIRTEHFPLTLESARPSHTSQYLCASSERVGETQYFGPGTRLLVL.

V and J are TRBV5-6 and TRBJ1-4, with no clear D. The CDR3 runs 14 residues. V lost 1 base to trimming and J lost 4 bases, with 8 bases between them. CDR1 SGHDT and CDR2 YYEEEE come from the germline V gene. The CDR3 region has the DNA TGTGCCAGCAGCTTGTTAAAGTATAATGAAAAACTGTTTTTT. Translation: CASSLLKYNEKLFF.

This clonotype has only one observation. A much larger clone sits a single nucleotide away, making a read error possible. The CDR3 DNA follows: TGCGCCAGCAGCCTCGGGACAGGGAGGACCGGGGCGCTGTTTTTT. This sequence encodes CASSLGTGRTGALFF. The chain employs TRBV5-1 and TRBJ2-2; 9 bases agree with TRBD1. The CDR3 has 15 amino acids. From germline, CDR1 is SGHRS and CDR2 YFSETQ.

The CDR3 protein is CASSSSGLKFF. CDR3 nucleotides: TGTGCCAGCAGTTCCTCAGGGTTGAAGTTCTTC. This chain joins TRBV28 and TRBJ2-1; TRBD1 might be the D (5 bases). V gave up 4 bases and J gave up 14 bases, with 12 bases separating them. The CDR3 length is 11 residues. CDR1 MDHEN and CDR2 SYDVKM come from the germline V gene. Full variable domain (remainder filled in from reference TRBV28 and TRBJ2-1): DVKVTQSSRYLVKRTGEKVFLECVQDMDHENMFWYRQDPGLGLRLIYFSYDVKMKEKGDIPEGYSVSREKKERFSLILESASTNQTSMYLCASSSSGLKFFGPGTRLTVL.

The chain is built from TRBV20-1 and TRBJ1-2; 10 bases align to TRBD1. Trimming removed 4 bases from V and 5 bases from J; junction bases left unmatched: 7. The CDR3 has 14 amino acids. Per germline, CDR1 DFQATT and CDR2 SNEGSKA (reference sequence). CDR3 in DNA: TGCAGTGCTAATCCGGGGACAGGGGAGTATGGCTACACCTTC. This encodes CSANPGTGEYGYTF.

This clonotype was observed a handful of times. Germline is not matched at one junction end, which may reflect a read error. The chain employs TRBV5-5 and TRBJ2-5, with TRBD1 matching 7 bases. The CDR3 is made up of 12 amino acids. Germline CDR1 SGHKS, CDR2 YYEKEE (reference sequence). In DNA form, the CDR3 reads TGTGCCAGCAGCCCCTCTTCGGACAGGCCGCACTTC. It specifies CASSPSSDRPHF.

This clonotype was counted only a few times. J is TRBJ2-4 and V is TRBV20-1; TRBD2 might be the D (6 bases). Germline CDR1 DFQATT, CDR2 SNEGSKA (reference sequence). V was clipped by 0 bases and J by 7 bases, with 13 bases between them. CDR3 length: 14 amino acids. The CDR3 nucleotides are TGCAGTGCTAGAGATTTGGAGGGGCCGAACATTCAGTACTTC. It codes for CSARDLEGPNIQYF.

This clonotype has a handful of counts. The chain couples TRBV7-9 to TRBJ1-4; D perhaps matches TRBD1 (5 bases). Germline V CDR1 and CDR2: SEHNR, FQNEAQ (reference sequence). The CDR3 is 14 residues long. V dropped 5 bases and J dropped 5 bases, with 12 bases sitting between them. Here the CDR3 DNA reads TGTGCCAGCAGCCCCGAGGACATGAATGAAAAACTGTTTTTT. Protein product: CASSPEDMNEKLFF.

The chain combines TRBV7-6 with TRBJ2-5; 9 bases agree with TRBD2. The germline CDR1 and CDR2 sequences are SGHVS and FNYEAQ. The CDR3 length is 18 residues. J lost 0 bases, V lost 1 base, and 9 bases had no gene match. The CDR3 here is CASSLVGAGGLYQETQYF. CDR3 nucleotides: TGTGCCAGCAGCTTAGTTGGAGCGGGGGGCCTGTACCAAGAGACCCAGTACTTC.

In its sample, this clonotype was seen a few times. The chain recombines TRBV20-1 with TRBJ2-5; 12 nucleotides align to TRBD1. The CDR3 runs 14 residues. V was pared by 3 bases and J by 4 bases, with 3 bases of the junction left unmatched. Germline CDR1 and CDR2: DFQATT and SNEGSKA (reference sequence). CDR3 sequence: CSARGDRGPETQYF. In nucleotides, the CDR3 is TGCAGTGCTAGGGGGGACAGGGGGCCAGAGACCCAGTACTTC.

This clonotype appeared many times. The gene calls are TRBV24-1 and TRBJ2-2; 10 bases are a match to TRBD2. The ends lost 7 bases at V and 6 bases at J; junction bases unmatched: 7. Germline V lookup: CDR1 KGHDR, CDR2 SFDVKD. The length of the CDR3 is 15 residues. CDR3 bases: TGTGCCACCAGGAAAGCTAGCGGGAGTGCCGGGGAGCTGTTTTTT. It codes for CATRKASGSAGELFF.

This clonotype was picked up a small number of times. This CDR3 is CAWSGNEQFF. The CDR3 DNA reads TGTGCCTGGAGTGGCAATGAGCAGTTCTTC. The chain employs TRBV30 and TRBJ2-1; D ambiguous. Trimming took off 1 base at V and 6 bases at J, with 1 base between the two ends. Germline CDR1 is GTSNPN and CDR2 is SVGIG (reference sequence). The CDR3 sequence is 10 residues long.

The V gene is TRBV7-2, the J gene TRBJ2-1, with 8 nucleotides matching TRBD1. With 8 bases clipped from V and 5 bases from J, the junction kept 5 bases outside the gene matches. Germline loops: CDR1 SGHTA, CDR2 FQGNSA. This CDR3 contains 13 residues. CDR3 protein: CASDRGLDNEQFF. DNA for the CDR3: TGTGCCAGCGACAGGGGACTCGACAATGAGCAGTTCTTC.

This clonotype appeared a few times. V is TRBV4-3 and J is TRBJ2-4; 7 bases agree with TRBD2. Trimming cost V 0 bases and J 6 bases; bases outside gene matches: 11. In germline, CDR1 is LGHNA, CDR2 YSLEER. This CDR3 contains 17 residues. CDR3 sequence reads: CASSQDYGWGGRNIQYF. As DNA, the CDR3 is TGCGCCAGCAGCCAAGATTACGGGTGGGGAGGGAGAAACATTCAGTACTTC.

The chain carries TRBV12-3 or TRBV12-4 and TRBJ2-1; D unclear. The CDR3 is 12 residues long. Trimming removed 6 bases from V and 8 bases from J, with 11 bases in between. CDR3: CASSPDGDEQFF. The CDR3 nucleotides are TGTGCCAGCAGCCCGGATGGGGATGAGCAGTTCTTC.

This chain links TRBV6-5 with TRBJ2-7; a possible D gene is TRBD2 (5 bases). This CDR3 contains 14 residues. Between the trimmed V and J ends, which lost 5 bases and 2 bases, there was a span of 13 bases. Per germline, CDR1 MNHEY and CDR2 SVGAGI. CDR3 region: CASSMTKRAYEQYF. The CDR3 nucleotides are TGTGCCAGCAGTATGACTAAACGGGCCTACGAGCAGTACTTC.